Following are 5 T cell receptor beta chains from one sample sequenced in a study of T-cell memory formation after mild COVID-19. Using its own MiXCR run on the 5' RACE reads, TCRdb lists one record per CDR3 protein. The data show about 260,000 distinct CDR3 sequences, with 7% to 10% seen just once and 20% to 25% held by the top ten. The specimen sequenced was PBMCs or a T cell subset sorted from them (not recorded which). The receptors derive from a man younger than 35 who had mild COVID-19 (a few samples of this study predate the infection). Cell type and time point are not known.

The chain has TRBV7-9 and TRBJ1-1, with TRBD1 identical over 9 bases. V lost 4 bases, J lost 4 bases, and 4 bases stayed unmatched. Germline V gene data show CDR1 as SEHNR and CDR2 as FQNEAQ (reference sequence). The CDR3 length is 14 residues. The chain's CDR3 is CASSSGDRVTEAFF. In DNA, the CDR3 is TGTGCCAGCAGCTCGGGGGACAGGGTCACTGAAGCTTTCTTT.

This clonotype was observed a few times. V gene TRBV7-9 combines with J gene TRBJ2-7; the D gene is possibly TRBD1 (6 bases). This CDR3 is 15 amino acids long. Trimming shortened V by 5 bases and J by 0 bases, and 14 bases separated the two germline ends. Germline V lookup: CDR1 SEHNR, CDR2 FQNEAQ (reference sequence). The chain's CDR3 is CASSETGPSSYEQYF. The CDR3 DNA is TGTGCCAGCAGCGAGACAGGCCCGAGCTCCTACGAGCAGTACTTC.

The chain couples TRBV19 to TRBJ1-2; 9 bases are shared with TRBD1. There are 14 residues in the CDR3. V shed 6 bases, J shed 4 bases, and the junction held 6 bases outside the gene matches. CDR1 and CDR2 (germline): LNHDA, SQIVND (reference sequence). CDR3 protein: CASRLRTGAYGYTF. The CDR3 DNA reads TGTGCCAGTAGGTTAAGGACAGGGGCCTATGGCTACACCTTC.

J is TRBJ1-4 and V is TRBV6-6; the D gene is possibly TRBD1 (5 bases). The CDR3 totals 13 residues. With 6 bases removed from V and 3 bases from J, the gap between germline ends came to 8 bases. Germline assignment: CDR1 MNHNY and CDR2 SVGAGI (reference sequence). CDR3: CASRGPANEKLFF. The CDR3 region has the DNA TGTGCCAGCAGGGGACCAGCTAATGAAAAACTGTTTTTT.

The chain links TRBV28 to TRBJ2-3, with TRBD1 matching over 8 bases. The germline V gene encodes CDR1 MDHEN and CDR2 SYDVKM. The ends lost 4 bases at V and 4 bases at J; junction bases unmatched: 16. CDR3 length: 18 amino acids. CDR3 nucleotide sequence: TGTGCCAGCAGTTCGGCCAGGGGGCGCAAGGGTCCGGCAGATACGCAGTATTTT. Its protein is CASSSARGRKGPADTQYF.